This TCR beta chain derives from a study of shared clonotypes between healthy human individuals. Turning to the study itself: Every donor yielded three CD4 naive, three CD4 memory, two CD8 naive and one CD8 memory plate.

Naive CD4+ cells were CD45RA-selected; the remaining cells were memory. This CDR3 is built from 15 residues. V was cut by 6 bases and J by 1 base, with 14 bases left in between. The germline V gene has CDR1 SGHVS and CDR2 FQNEAQ. Profiled with immunoSEQ multiplex PCR; TCRdb holds only in-frame clones, not every one. The sample lists 900,000 to 1,200,000 clones, more than 75% occurring once. Source material: memory CD4+ T cells from PBMCs. Subset given: CD45RA-negative fraction. The chain recombines TRBV7-8 with TRBJ2-3; no reliable D call. This TCR derives from a man aged 18-30 years in good health. Some clones in this sample may be carry-over from other donors' samples. CDR3 coding DNA: TGTGCCAGCAGTTTCCTGGGTTACGGCACAGATACGCAGTATTTT. Translation gives CASSFLGYGTDTQYF.